Listed here is a single T cell receptor (beta chain). Methods used by the authors: Estimated nucleated cell counts came from reference gene primer amplification. Profiled with immunoSEQ multiplex PCR; TCRdb holds only in-frame clones, not every one. V and J calls and clone size are copied from that table; D and trimming were computed from the DNA. The sample lists around 90,000 clones, around 88% occurring once. Trimming shortened V by 4 bases and J by 2 bases, and 12 bases separated the two germline ends. Looked up from germline, CDR1 is GTSNPN and CDR2 is SVGIG (reference sequence). The CDR3 loop spans 13 amino acids. It was during active infection that Seattle patients were enrolled and then longitudinally followed. This entry is derived from a study of blood T cell repertoires in COVID-19. Study-level background: PBMCs, B-cell-depleted T cells, or T cells were the source of the cDNA or gDNA that made up the material.

The sequenced sample consisted of peripheral blood. The chain recombines TRBV30 with TRBJ2-7, with TRBD1 as a possible D gene (5 bases). This clonotype was obtained from a man between 50 and 59 years old with COVID-19, enrolled during active disease. The CDR3 loop reads CAWNTGYTYEQYF. The CDR3 DNA reads as TGTGCCTGGAATACAGGTTACACCTACGAGCAGTACTTC.